This TCR beta chain was obtained from a study of shared clonotypes between healthy human individuals (TCRdb year 2020). For the study in its entirety: The cohort included three men and a couple of women between 18 and 49 years of age. Per donor, three plates each were used for CD4 naive and CD4 memory, two for CD8 naive, and one for CD8 memory. The study deeply sequenced blood TCR repertoires of about 5 healthy adults to estimate repertoire size and the extent of clonotype sharing between individuals. Libraries were prepared and TCR repertoires were sequenced by different laboratories using diverse techniques, in order to increase sequencing depth and limit assay-specific biases. Per donor, leukapheresis produced somewhere between about 0.9 and 9 billion PBMCs.

TCR CDR3 regions were amplified from genomic DNA by multiplex PCR using the deep immunoSEQ assay. Genomic DNA extracted from each cell subset was distributed evenly over all wells of several immunoSEQ 96-well plates, and each plate served as one replicate. Each replicate PCR for sorted subsets received roughly 0.2 ug genomic DNA, equal to tens of thousands of T cell genomes. Purified libraries were quantified with a Qubit 3.0 fluorometer, sized on a Bioanalyzer 2100, and re-quantified with the KAPA Library Quantification kit. Each immunoSEQ 96-well plate was sequenced on its own single-read 150-cycle Illumina NextSeq 550 flow cell. In the authors' own workflow: The immunoSEQ output contained only junctional sequences without quality scores, so filtering could not match that applied to full-length reads. To assign V/J genes and CDR3, sequences were annotated against IMGT germline references using PyIR, a Python wrapper for IgBLAST v1.9. Any read was removed if the V/J assignment was weak (E-value above 1e-6), the CDR3 was missing, or the read contained stop codons, out-of-frame junctions, or ambiguous translated residues. V3J clonotypes were defined as sequences sharing the same inferred V gene, J gene, and CDR3 amino acid sequence. Percentage overlap between repertoires was calculated by dividing the number of shared unique clonotypes by the size of the smaller repertoire. Richness of each repertoire was evaluated using RTK rarefaction, the Chao1 estimator, and Recon v2.1 estimates of unobserved clonotypes. Generation probabilities for all TCRbeta clonotypes obtained by the gDNA method from a handful of donors were computed using OLGA. As stored in TCRdb, this immuneACCESS dataset retains in-frame rearrangements with V and J assigned. A fraction of the clones does not appear; measured against another copy, unresolved V genes explain less than half of the discrepancy, and the remainder lacks a known reason. The DNA gave D and trimming, while V, J and clone size come from that table. For this sample the table gives roughly 2.1 million clones, of which just over 90% were detected only once. The ten largest clones represent under 2% of the sample.

Based on the germline V gene, the CDR1 and CDR2 sequences are KGHSY and FQNENV. V and J lose 2 bases and 0 bases, and a span of 7 bases separates them. Measured from the cysteine to the phenylalanine, the CDR3 is 14 residues long. Only the CDR3 region is kept as DNA, spanning 42 bases read in frame from base 1. Findings and caveats that apply to the study as a whole: Compared with non-shared clonotypes, the clonotypes found in all four sorted-subset donors had higher generation probabilities. Across four donors, around 5% of naive CD4, 3% to 4% of naive CD8, 2% to 2.5% of memory CD4, and approximately 0.4% of memory CD8 clonotypes were shared. Rarefaction of sorted-subset datasets indicated incomplete sequencing despite the large sequencing depth. Sampling was limited to blood, and TCR repertoires in tissue likely differ from TCR repertoires in blood. Based on pairwise subsampling, the degree of clonotype sharing among donors was expected to be affected by sequencing depth. Naive subsets generally had larger estimated clonotype richness than memory subsets. Because the study included a small number of donors, the genetic and exposure-history diversity represented was limited.

Concerning this clone: The specificity of this receptor is unknown. The record has no base qualities; no much larger clone is one base away.

CD8 naive samples were obtained by positive selection for CCR7 among CD45RO-negative cells, yielding a CD45RA+CCR7+ population from which TemRA cells were excluded. The donors were healthy, HIV-negative adults who had no recently reported acute infections or vaccinations. Every donor was a Caucasian adult living in Nashville, Tennessee, USA. Blood was collected by leukapheresis, and PBMCs were isolated by Ficoll-Histopaque density gradient centrifugation and then cryopreserved in liquid nitrogen vapor phase. Purity and quantity of every magnetically sorted T cell population were checked by analytical flow cytometry. From each sorted fraction, genomic DNA was isolated and quantified by UV absorbance on a Nanodrop 2000c.

This chain joins TRBV16 to TRBJ1-2; the D gene assignment is ambiguous. Material for sequencing was naive CD8+ T cells from PBMCs. This specimen's cell subset or site label, interpreted: CD45RA+CCR7+. This TCR was sampled from a man aged 18 to 30 in good health. Some clones in this sample may be carry-over from other donors' samples. The DNA is as follows: TGTGCCAGCAGCCAAAATCGCGCTAACTATGGCTACACCTTC. Translation gives CASSQNRANYGYTF.